Listed below are T cell receptor beta chains from one sample, sequenced in a study of cytomegalovirus exposure and HLA in healthy donors. Data came from immunoSEQ multiplex PCR; TCRdb stores just in-frame clones and leaves some out. The profile covers some 98,000 clones, with about 88% appearing a single time and about 6.5% taken by the ten largest. Sequenced sample: PBMCs. The receptors were sampled from a man younger than 35 in good health and CMV-seropositive. The CDR3 runs from the conserved cysteine through the conserved F or W. The D gene is left open where the match is weak. Clone size is given for some rows only: seen once, a few or many times, or a class if the clone is expanded.

size: -; V: TRBV7-6; D: TRBD2; J: TRBJ2-1; DNA: TGTGCCAGCAGCTTATGGCAGAGGACTAGCGTAGTCAATGAGCAGTTCTTC; CDR3: CASSLWQRTSVVNEQFF
size: few; V: TRBV29-1; D: TRBD2; J: TRBJ2-2; DNA: TGCAGCGCCAGCCGACTAGCGACTAACACCGGGGAGCTGTTTTTT; CDR3: CSASRLATNTGELFF
size: -; V: TRBV5-6; D: -; J: TRBJ2-7; DNA: TGTGCCAGCAGCTTGGTGGGAGATTCCTACGAGCAGTACTTC; CDR3: CASSLVGDSYEQYF
size: once; V: TRBV15; D: TRBD1; J: TRBJ2-3; DNA: TGTGCCACCAGCAGAGGACAGGGTGACGCAGATACGCAGTATTTT; CDR3: CATSRGQGDADTQYF
size: -; V: TRBV2; D: TRBD2; J: TRBJ2-7; DNA: TGTGCCAGCAGTGAGGAGCCTAGCGGGACCCACGAGCAGTACTTC; CDR3: CASSEEPSGTHEQYF
size: once; V: TRBV6-1; D: TRBD2; J: TRBJ2-7; DNA: TGTGCCAGCAGTGACAGACTAGCGGGGGGCCGCTACTCCTACGAGCAGTACTTC; CDR3: CASSDRLAGGRYSYEQYF
size: -; V: TRBV19; D: -; J: TRBJ2-7; DNA: TGTGCCAGTAGTCGCAGGACAGATATTCCCTACGAGCAGTACTTC; CDR3: CASSRRTDIPYEQYF
size: -; V: TRBV2; D: -; J: TRBJ1-2; DNA: TGTGCCAGCAGTGGCTCCCGAGGGGGTTCAGATGGCTACACCTTC; CDR3: CASSGSRGGSDGYTF
size: -; V: TRBV9; D: TRBD1; J: TRBJ1-5; DNA: TGTGCCAGCGGACAGGGTAATAGCAATCAGCCCCAGCATTTT; CDR3: CASGQGNSNQPQHF
size: -; V: TRBV27; D: TRBD1; J: TRBJ1-2; DNA: TGTGCCAGCAGTTTACAGGGGGGCTATGGCTACACCTTC; CDR3: CASSLQGGYGYTF
size: -; V: TRBV27; D: TRBD2; J: TRBJ2-4; DNA: TGTGCCAGCAGTACAGGTAGCGGGGGGGCCAAGTCAGGCATTCAGTACTTC; CDR3: CASSTGSGGAKSGIQYF
size: -; V: TRBV7-9; D: -; J: TRBJ1-4; DNA: TGTGCCAGCAGCTTAGACGAGGGGAGGGGTGAAAAACTGTTTTTT; CDR3: CASSLDEGRGEKLFF
size: -; V: TRBV4-3; D: TRBD2; J: TRBJ2-2; DNA: TGCGCCAGCAGCCAATTAGCGGGAGCCGCGAACACCGGGGAGCTGTTTTTT; CDR3: CASSQLAGAANTGELFF
size: -; V: TRBV6-1; D: -; J: TRBJ2-1; DNA: TGTGCCAGCAGACACGTGGGGGGTAAGGTCAATGAGCAGTTCTTC; CDR3: CASRHVGGKVNEQFF
size: -; V: TRBV28; D: TRBD1; J: TRBJ2-2; DNA: TGTGCCAGCAGGGACCCCGGGACAGGGTACACCGGGGAGCTGTTTTTT; CDR3: CASRDPGTGYTGELFF
size: many; V: TRBV27; D: -; J: TRBJ1-5; DNA: TGTGCCAGCAGTAACCAGGGTGCGGTCGATCCCCAGCATTTT; CDR3: CASSNQGAVDPQHF
size: once; V: TRBV6-1; D: -; J: TRBJ2-5; DNA: TGTGCCAGCGATAACAGGGTCCAAGAGACCCAGTACTTC; CDR3: CASDNRVQETQYF
size: -; V: TRBV14; D: -; J: TRBJ2-5; DNA: TGTGCCAGCAGAGAGGGTTTATTGGAGACCCAGTACTTC; CDR3: CASREGLLETQYF
size: few; V: TRBV11-2; D: -; J: TRBJ2-7; DNA: TGTGCCAGCAGCTCAGAAAGGAGCTCCTACGAGCAGTACTTC; CDR3: CASSSERSSYEQYF
size: -; V: TRBV7-9; D: -; J: TRBJ1-2; DNA: TGTGCCAGCAGCTTAAAGGGGCGACGAAAAATCCCCTATGGCTACACCTTC; CDR3: CASSLKGRRKIPYGYTF
size: -; V: TRBV27; D: -; J: TRBJ1-4; DNA: TGTGCCAGCAGGAGAGGACTCCTAAAGGATAATGAAAAACTGTTTTTT; CDR3: CASRRGLLKDNEKLFF
size: -; V: TRBV10-3; D: -; J: TRBJ2-7; DNA: TGTGCCATCAGTGAGTCAGGGGCAGGTCGCTCCTACGAGCAGTACTTC; CDR3: CAISESGAGRSYEQYF
size: -; V: TRBV4-2; D: -; J: TRBJ2-2; DNA: TGTGCCAGCAGCCAACGAGTAGCGGCGAACACCGGGGAGCTGTTTTTT; CDR3: CASSQRVAANTGELFF
size: -; V: TRBV7-6; D: -; J: TRBJ2-7; DNA: TGTGCCAGCAGCTTAAGTGGACTAACCTACGAGCAGTACTTC; CDR3: CASSLSGLTYEQYF
size: -; V: TRBV7-9; D: -; J: TRBJ1-2; DNA: TGTGCCAGCAGCCCGAACAGGGAATCGAACGGCTACACCTTC; CDR3: CASSPNRESNGYTF
size: once; V: TRBV10-2; D: -; J: TRBJ1-3; DNA: TGCGCCAGCAGTGATAACGGGTCTGGAAACACCATATATTTT; CDR3: CASSDNGSGNTIYF
size: -; V: TRBV4-2; D: TRBD2; J: TRBJ2-3; DNA: TGTGCCAGCCGAGCGGGAAGCACAGATACGCAGTATTTT; CDR3: CASRAGSTDTQYF
size: -; V: TRBV2; D: TRBD2; J: TRBJ2-1; DNA: TGTGCCAGCAGTTCCCACGGGACTAGCGGGGGGGCTTTACAGTTCTTC; CDR3: CASSSHGTSGGALQFF
size: -; V: TRBV4-2; D: TRBD2; J: TRBJ2-1; DNA: TGTGCCAGCAGCCAAGATTTCGGGACTACCCGAGTCAGCGAGCAGTTCTTC; CDR3: CASSQDFGTTRVSEQFF
size: -; V: TRBV18; D: -; J: TRBJ2-5; DNA: TGTGCCAGCTCCCGGGGACAAGAAGAGACCCAGTACTTC; CDR3: CASSRGQEETQYF
size: -; V: TRBV7-9; D: TRBD1; J: TRBJ1-2; DNA: TGTGCCAGCAGCTACGGGACAGGGGGGAACTATGGCTACACCTTC; CDR3: CASSYGTGGNYGYTF
size: -; V: TRBV19; D: -; J: TRBJ1-1; DNA: TGTGCCAGCACTACTGGGAGACAGAACACTGAAGCTTTCTTT; CDR3: CASTTGRQNTEAFF
size: -; V: TRBV28; D: TRBD1; J: TRBJ2-7; DNA: TGTGCCAGCAGTTTAACGACAGGGGCCTCCTACGAGCAGTACTTC; CDR3: CASSLTTGASYEQYF
size: -; V: TRBV4-1; D: -; J: TRBJ2-7; DNA: TGCGCCAGCAGCCAAGTGGACAGTTCCTACGAGCAGTACTTC; CDR3: CASSQVDSSYEQYF
size: -; V: TRBV27; D: TRBD1; J: TRBJ2-3; DNA: TGTGCCAGCAGTTTCCAGGGGGTGGTGGCAGATACGCAGTATTTT; CDR3: CASSFQGVVADTQYF
size: -; V: TRBV7-9; D: -; J: TRBJ2-2; DNA: TGTGCCAGCAGCTCGACGGACAGGAACACCGGGGAGCTGTTTTTT; CDR3: CASSSTDRNTGELFF
size: -; V: TRBV5-1; D: -; J: TRBJ1-4; DNA: TGCGCCAGCAGCTTGCGAGGGAGGGACTTAGGGACTAATGAAAAACTGTTTTTT; CDR3: CASSLRGRDLGTNEKLFF
size: -; V: TRBV27; D: -; J: TRBJ1-6; DNA: TGTGCCAGCAGTTTTCGCATAGATTCACCCCTCCACTTT; CDR3: CASSFRIDSPLHF
size: -; V: TRBV7-6; D: TRBD1; J: TRBJ2-3; DNA: TGTGCCAGCAGCTTGCGACAGGGGGCGTCTGTCGGCACAGATACGCAGTATTTT; CDR3: CASSLRQGASVGTDTQYF